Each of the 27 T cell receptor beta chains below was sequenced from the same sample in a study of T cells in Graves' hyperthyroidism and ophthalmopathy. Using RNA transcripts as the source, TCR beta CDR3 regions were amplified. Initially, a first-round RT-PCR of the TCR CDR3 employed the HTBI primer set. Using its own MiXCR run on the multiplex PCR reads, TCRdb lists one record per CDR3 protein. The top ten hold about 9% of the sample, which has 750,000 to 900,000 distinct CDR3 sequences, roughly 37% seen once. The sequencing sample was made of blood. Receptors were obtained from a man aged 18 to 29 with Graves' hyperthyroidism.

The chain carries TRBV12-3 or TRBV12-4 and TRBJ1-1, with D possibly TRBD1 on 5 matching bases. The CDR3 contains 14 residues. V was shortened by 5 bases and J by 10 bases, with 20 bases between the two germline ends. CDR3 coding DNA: TGTGCCAGCAGTACCTTGGGGGACCGTGGGGGAGCTTTCTTT. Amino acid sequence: CASSTLGDRGGAFF.

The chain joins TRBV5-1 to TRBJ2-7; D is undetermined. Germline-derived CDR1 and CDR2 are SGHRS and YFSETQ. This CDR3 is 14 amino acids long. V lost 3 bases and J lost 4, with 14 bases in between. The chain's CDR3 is CASSWTGGDYEQYF. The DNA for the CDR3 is TGCGCCAGCAGCTGGACCGGCGGCGATTACGAGCAGTACTTC.

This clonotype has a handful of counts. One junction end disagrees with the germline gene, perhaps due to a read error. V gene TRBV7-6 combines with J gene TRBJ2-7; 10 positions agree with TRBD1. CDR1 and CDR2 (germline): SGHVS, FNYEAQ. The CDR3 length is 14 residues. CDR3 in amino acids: CASSQPGTGAEQYF. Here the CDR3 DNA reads TGCGCCAGCAGCCAGCCCGGGACAGGGGCCGAGCAGTACTTC.

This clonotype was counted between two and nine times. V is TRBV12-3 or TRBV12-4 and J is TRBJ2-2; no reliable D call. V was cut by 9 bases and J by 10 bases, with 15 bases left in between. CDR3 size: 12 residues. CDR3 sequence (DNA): TGTGCCAGTTCTGAAGACCGGAAGGAGCTGTTTTTT. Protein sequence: CASSEDRKELFF.

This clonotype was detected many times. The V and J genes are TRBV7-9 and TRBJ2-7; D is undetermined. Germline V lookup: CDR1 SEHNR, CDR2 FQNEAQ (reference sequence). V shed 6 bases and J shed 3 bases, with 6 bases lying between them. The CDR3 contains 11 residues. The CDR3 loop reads CASREIYEQYF. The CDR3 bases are TGTGCCAGCAGGGAAATCTACGAGCAGTACTTC.

CDR3 nucleotide sequence: TGCAGCAGACAAACGGCACTCTTCACTGAAGCTTTCTTT. Amino acid sequence: CSRQTALFTEAFF. This rearrangement joins TRBV29-1 to TRBJ1-1; D is unresolved. V lost 8 bases and J 4 bases, leaving 17 bases between the germline ends. Germline assignment: CDR1 SQVTM and CDR2 ANQGSEA. The CDR3 extends over 13 amino acids.

CDR3 nucleotide sequence: TGTGCCAGCAGCAGAGGACGGAGCGAGCAGTACTTC. Translation: CASSRGRSEQYF. The chain recombines TRBV2 with TRBJ2-7, with D hard to call. Germline lookup yields CDR1 SNHLY and CDR2 FYNNEI. CDR3 size: 12 residues. Deletions cut 6 bases from V and 6 bases from J, with 12 bases between.

The CDR3 region is CASSYEQGYEQYF. In nucleotides, the CDR3 is TGTGCCAGCAGTTACGAGCAGGGCTACGAGCAGTACTTC. The rearrangement joins TRBV6-6 to TRBJ2-7; possible D gene TRBD1, 5 bases. Germline-derived CDR1 and CDR2 are MNHNY and SVGAGI (reference sequence). CDR3 size: 13 residues. Trimming pared 2 bases from V and 3 bases from J, leaving 8 bases between.

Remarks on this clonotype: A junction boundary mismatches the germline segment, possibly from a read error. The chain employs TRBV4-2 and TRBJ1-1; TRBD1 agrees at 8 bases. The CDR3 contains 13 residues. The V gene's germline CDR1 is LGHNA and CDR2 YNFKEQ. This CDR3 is CASSRSGGVGALF. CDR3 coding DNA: TGTGCCAGCAGCAGGTCAGGGGGCGTGGGGGCTCTCTTT.

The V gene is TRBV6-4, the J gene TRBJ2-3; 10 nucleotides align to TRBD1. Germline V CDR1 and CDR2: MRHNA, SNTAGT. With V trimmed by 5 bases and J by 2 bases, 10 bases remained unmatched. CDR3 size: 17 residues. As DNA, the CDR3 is TGTGCCAGCAGTCCCTCGGGGGGACAGGGGCTCACAGATACGCAGTATTTT. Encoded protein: CASSPSGGQGLTDTQYF.

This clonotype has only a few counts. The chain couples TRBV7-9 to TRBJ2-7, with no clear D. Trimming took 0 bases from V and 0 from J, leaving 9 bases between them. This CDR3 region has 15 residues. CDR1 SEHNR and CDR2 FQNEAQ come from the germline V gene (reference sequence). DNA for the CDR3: TGTGCCAGCAGCTTAGCGAGACGGAGCTCCTACGAGCAGTACTTC. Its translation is CASSLARRSSYEQYF.

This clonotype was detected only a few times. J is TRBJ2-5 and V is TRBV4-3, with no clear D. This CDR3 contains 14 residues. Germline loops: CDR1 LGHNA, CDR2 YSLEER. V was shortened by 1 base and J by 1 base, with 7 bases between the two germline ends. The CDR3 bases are TGCGCCAGCAGCCAAGCTAACAGCCAAGAGACCCAGTACTTC. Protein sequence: CASSQANSQETQYF.

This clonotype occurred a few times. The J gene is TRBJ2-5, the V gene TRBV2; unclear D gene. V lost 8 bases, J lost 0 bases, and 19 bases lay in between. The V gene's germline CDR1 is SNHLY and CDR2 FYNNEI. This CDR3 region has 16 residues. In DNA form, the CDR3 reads TGTGCCAGCCGCGCGTCCTCCGGACGGCACCAAGAGACCCAGTACTTC. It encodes CASRASSGRHQETQYF.

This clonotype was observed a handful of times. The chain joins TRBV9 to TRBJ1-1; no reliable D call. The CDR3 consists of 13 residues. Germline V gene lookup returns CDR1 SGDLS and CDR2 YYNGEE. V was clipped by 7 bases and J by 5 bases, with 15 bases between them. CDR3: CASELVGGTEAFF. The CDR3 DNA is TGTGCCAGCGAACTCGTCGGAGGGACTGAAGCTTTCTTT.

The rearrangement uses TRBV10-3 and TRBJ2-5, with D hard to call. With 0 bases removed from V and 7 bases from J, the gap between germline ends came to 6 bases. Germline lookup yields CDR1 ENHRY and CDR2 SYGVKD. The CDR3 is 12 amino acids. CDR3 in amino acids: CAISESYGTQYF. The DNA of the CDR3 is TGTGCCATCAGTGAGTCGTACGGGACCCAGTACTTC.

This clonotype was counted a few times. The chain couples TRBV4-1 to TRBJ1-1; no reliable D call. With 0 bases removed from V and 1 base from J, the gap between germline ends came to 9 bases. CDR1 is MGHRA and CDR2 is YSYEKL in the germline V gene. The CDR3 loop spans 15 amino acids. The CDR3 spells CASSQDPASNTEAFF. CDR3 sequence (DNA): TGCGCCAGCAGCCAAGATCCAGCTTCGAACACTGAAGCTTTCTTT.

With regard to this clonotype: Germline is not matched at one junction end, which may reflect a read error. The CDR3 bases are TGTGTCAGCAGGCTACAGGGGGCGGGAGGGAATTCACCCCTCCACTTT. Translation: CVSRLQGAGGNSPLHF. V gene TRBV7-9 combines with J gene TRBJ1-6; 9 bases line up with TRBD1. Germline CDR1 reads SEHNR; CDR2 reads FQNEAQ (reference sequence). This CDR3 contains 16 residues.

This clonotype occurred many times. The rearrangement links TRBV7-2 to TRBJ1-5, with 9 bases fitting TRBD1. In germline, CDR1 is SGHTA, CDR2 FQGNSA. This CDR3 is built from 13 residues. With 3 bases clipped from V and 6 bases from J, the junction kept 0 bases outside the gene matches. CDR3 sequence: CASSLDRGQPQHF. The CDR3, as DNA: TGTGCCAGCAGCTTGGACAGGGGTCAGCCCCAGCATTTT.

CDR3 protein: CASSYGLGMFPGQETQYF. For the CDR3, the DNA is TGTGCCAGCAGTTACGGGCTCGGTATGTTCCCGGGACAAGAGACCCAGTACTTC. The chain recombines TRBV6-5 with TRBJ2-5, with D possibly matching TRBD2 (5 bases). The CDR3 totals 18 residues. The germline CDR1 and CDR2 sequences are MNHEY and SVGAGI. V was shortened by 2 bases and J by 2 bases, with 21 bases between the two germline ends.

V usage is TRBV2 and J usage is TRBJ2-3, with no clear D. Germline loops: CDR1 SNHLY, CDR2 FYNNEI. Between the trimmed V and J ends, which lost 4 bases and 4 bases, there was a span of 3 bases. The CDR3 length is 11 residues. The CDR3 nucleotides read TGTGCCAGCAGTGCGGCAGATACGCAGTATTTT. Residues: CASSAADTQYF.

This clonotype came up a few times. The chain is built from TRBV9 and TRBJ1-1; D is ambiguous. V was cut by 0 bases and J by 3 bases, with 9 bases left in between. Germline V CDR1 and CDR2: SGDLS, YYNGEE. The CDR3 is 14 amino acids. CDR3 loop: CASSVGMGDTEAFF. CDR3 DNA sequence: TGTGCCAGCAGCGTAGGTATGGGAGACACTGAAGCTTTCTTT.

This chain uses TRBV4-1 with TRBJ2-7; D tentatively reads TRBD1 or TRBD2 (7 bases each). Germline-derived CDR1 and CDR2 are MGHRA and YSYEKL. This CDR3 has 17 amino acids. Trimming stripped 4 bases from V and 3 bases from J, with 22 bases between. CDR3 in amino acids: CASSLFGTAGSNYEQYF. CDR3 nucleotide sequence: TGCGCCAGCAGCCTCTTCGGGACAGCGGGAAGCAACTACGAGCAGTACTTC.

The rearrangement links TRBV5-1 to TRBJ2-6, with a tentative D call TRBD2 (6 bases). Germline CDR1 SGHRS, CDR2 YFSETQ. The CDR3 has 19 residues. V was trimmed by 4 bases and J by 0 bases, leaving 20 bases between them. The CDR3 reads CASSTTRDRVFSGANVLTF. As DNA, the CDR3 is TGCGCCAGCAGCACGACTAGGGACCGGGTGTTCTCTGGGGCCAACGTCCTGACTTTC.

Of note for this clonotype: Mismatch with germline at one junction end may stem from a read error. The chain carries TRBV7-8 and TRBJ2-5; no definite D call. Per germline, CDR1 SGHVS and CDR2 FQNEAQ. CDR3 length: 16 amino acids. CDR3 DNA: TGCGCCAGCAGCCAAGACCTCCTTTTGCGAGAAGAGACCCAGTACTTC. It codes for CASSQDLLLREETQYF.

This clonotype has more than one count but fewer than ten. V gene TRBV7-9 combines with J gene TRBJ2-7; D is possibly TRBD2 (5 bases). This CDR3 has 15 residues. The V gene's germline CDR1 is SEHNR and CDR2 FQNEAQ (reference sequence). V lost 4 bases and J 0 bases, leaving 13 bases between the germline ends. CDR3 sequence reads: CASSSELASSYEQYF. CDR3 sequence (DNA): TGTGCCAGCAGCTCCGAGCTAGCCAGCTCCTACGAGCAGTACTTC.

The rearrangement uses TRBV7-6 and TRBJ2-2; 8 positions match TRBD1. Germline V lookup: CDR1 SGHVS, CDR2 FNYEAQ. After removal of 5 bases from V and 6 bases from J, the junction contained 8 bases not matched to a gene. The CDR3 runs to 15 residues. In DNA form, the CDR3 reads TGTGCCAGCAGCCACCGCGACAGGGGAGCCGGGGAGCTGTTTTTT. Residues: CASSHRDRGAGELFF. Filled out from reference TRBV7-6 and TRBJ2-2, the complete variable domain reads GAGVSQSPRYKVTKRGQDVALRCDPISGHVSLYWYRQALGQGPEFLTYFNYEAQQDKSGLPNDRFSAERPEGSISTLTIQRTEQRDSAMYRCASSHRDRGAGELFFGEGSRLTVL.

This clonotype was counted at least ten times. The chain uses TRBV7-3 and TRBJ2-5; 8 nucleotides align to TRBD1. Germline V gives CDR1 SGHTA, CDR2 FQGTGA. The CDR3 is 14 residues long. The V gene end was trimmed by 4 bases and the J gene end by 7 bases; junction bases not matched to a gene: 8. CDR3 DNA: TGTGCCAGCAGCTCACAGGAGACAGGGGTGACCCAGTACTTC. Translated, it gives CASSSQETGVTQYF.